The clone carrying this T cell receptor beta chain occurred a few times. The entry originates in a study of Graves' ophthalmopathy and Graves' hyperthyroidism. Researchers took RNA transcripts and amplified TCR beta CDR3 regions from them. RT-PCR in the first round used HTBI primers; a second-round multiplex PCR followed. TCRdb processed the multiplex PCR reads anew with MiXCR; each CDR3 protein has one entry. The table lists roughly 400,000 distinct CDR3 sequences, roughly 15% of them singletons. This TCR derives from an adult woman with stable Graves' hyperthyroidism. The sample was peripheral blood.

Here the CDR3 reads CASSHRQGFQETQYF. The CDR3 nucleotides read TGTGCCAGCAGCCACCGACAGGGTTTTCAAGAGACCCAGTACTTC. The chain recombines TRBV13 with TRBJ2-5; TRBD1 matches at 7 bases. V shed 5 bases, J shed 2 bases, and the junction held 8 bases outside the gene matches. CDR3 size: 15 residues. CDR1 is PRHDT and CDR2 is FYEKMQ in the germline V gene (reference sequence).